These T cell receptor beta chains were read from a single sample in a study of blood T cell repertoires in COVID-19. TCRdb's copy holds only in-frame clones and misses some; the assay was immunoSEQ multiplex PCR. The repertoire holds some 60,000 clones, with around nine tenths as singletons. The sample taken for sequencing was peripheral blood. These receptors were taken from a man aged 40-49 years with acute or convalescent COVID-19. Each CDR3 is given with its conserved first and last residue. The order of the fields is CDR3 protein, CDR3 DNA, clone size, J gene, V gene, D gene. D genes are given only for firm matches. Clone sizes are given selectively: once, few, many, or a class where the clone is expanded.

cdr3_aa: CAFPRGDTGELFF
cdr3_nt: TGTGCCTTCCCTCGGGGGGACACCGGGGAGCTGTTTTTT
clone_size: .
j_call: TRBJ2-2
v_call: TRBV30
d_call: TRBD2

cdr3_aa: CASSLGTPGGGSQYF
cdr3_nt: TGTGCCAGCAGCTTGGGGACCCCGGGAGGGGGGTCCCAGTACTTC
clone_size: .
j_call: TRBJ2-5
v_call: TRBV7-6
d_call: TRBD2

cdr3_aa: CASSYLTGELFF
cdr3_nt: TGTGCCAGCAGTTACCTCACCGGGGAGCTGTTTTTT
clone_size: .
j_call: TRBJ2-2
v_call: TRBV6-5
d_call: .

cdr3_aa: CANSRTSGGSEQFF
cdr3_nt: TGTGCCAACAGCCGGACTAGCGGGGGTTCGGAGCAGTTCTTC
clone_size: .
j_call: TRBJ2-1
v_call: TRBV6-5
d_call: TRBD2

cdr3_aa: CASSPSSGSYEQYF
cdr3_nt: TGTGCCAGCTCACCCTCTAGCGGCTCCTACGAGCAGTACTTC
clone_size: .
j_call: TRBJ2-7
v_call: TRBV18
d_call: TRBD2

cdr3_aa: CASSEQGAANTEAFF
cdr3_nt: TGTGCCAGCAGTGAACAGGGCGCGGCGAACACTGAAGCTTTCTTT
clone_size: .
j_call: TRBJ1-1
v_call: TRBV2
d_call: .

cdr3_aa: CASSSTGGQGSNQPQHF
cdr3_nt: TGTGCCAGCAGTTCCACAGGGGGACAGGGGAGCAATCAGCCCCAGCATTTT
clone_size: medium-sized
j_call: TRBJ1-5
v_call: TRBV27
d_call: TRBD1

cdr3_aa: CAWHGDTQYF
cdr3_nt: TGTGCCTGGCACGGAGATACGCAGTATTTT
clone_size: .
j_call: TRBJ2-3
v_call: TRBV30
d_call: .

cdr3_aa: CATNGTINEQFF
cdr3_nt: TGTGCCACCAACGGGACTATCAATGAGCAGTTCTTC
clone_size: .
j_call: TRBJ2-1
v_call: TRBV24-1
d_call: TRBD2

cdr3_aa: CASSPAQGPEETQYF
cdr3_nt: TGTGCCAGCTCACCAGCCCAGGGTCCAGAAGAGACCCAGTACTTC
clone_size: .
j_call: TRBJ2-5
v_call: TRBV18
d_call: .

cdr3_aa: CASSAGTGGTDTQYF
cdr3_nt: TGTGCCAGCAGTGCCGGGACAGGGGGCACAGATACGCAGTATTTT
clone_size: .
j_call: TRBJ2-3
v_call: TRBV7-9
d_call: TRBD1

cdr3_aa: CASSPRRGLAGGNEQFF
cdr3_nt: TGTGCCAGCAGCCCTCGAAGGGGTCTAGCGGGGGGGAATGAGCAGTTCTTC
clone_size: .
j_call: TRBJ2-1
v_call: TRBV3-1/TRBV3-2
d_call: TRBD2

cdr3_aa: CAWSVVRAQETQYF
cdr3_nt: TGTGCCTGGAGTGTAGTCCGCGCCCAAGAGACCCAGTACTTC
clone_size: .
j_call: TRBJ2-5
v_call: TRBV30
d_call: .

cdr3_aa: CASSRPGLAGNEQFF
cdr3_nt: TGTGCCAGTAGTAGACCGGGACTAGCGGGGAATGAGCAGTTCTTC
clone_size: once
j_call: TRBJ2-1
v_call: TRBV19
d_call: TRBD2

cdr3_aa: CASITHAGADNEQFF
cdr3_nt: TGTGCCAGCATCACCCACGCCGGAGCGGACAATGAGCAGTTCTTC
clone_size: .
j_call: TRBJ2-1
v_call: TRBV11-3
d_call: .

cdr3_aa: CASSGDPSTGELFF
cdr3_nt: TGTGCCAGCAGTGGTGACCCTAGCACCGGGGAGCTGTTTTTT
clone_size: .
j_call: TRBJ2-2
v_call: TRBV6-4
d_call: .

cdr3_aa: CASSQQGPQETQYF
cdr3_nt: TGTGCCAGCAGCCAGCAGGGCCCACAAGAGACCCAGTACTTC
clone_size: .
j_call: TRBJ2-5
v_call: TRBV7-8
d_call: .

cdr3_aa: CASSQISGGRAKNIQYF
cdr3_nt: TGCGCCAGCAGCCAAATTAGCGGAGGCCGAGCCAAAAACATTCAGTACTTC
clone_size: .
j_call: TRBJ2-4
v_call: TRBV4-3
d_call: .

cdr3_aa: CASRLGGRETQYF
cdr3_nt: TGTGCAAGTCGCTTAGGGGGGCGAGAGACCCAGTACTTC
clone_size: .
j_call: TRBJ2-5
v_call: TRBV12-2
d_call: .

cdr3_aa: CASSQTAGTSVNEQFF
cdr3_nt: TGCGCCAGCAGCCAAACTGCCGGGACTAGCGTCAATGAGCAGTTCTTC
clone_size: .
j_call: TRBJ2-1
v_call: TRBV4-3
d_call: TRBD2

cdr3_aa: CASFEGNEKLFF
cdr3_nt: TGTGCCAGCTTCGAGGGAAATGAAAAACTGTTTTTT
clone_size: .
j_call: TRBJ1-4
v_call: TRBV2
d_call: .

cdr3_aa: CASSPPTKVQYF
cdr3_nt: TGTGCCAGCTCACCACCCACTAAGGTTCAGTACTTC
clone_size: .
j_call: TRBJ2-4
v_call: TRBV18
d_call: .

cdr3_aa: CASSYLTVANYGYTF
cdr3_nt: TGTGCCAGCAGTTACCTGACAGTCGCTAACTATGGCTACACCTTC
clone_size: once
j_call: TRBJ1-2
v_call: TRBV6-5
d_call: .

cdr3_aa: CASSSLYEQYF
cdr3_nt: TGTGCCAGCAGTTCCCTCTACGAGCAGTACTTC
clone_size: .
j_call: TRBJ2-7
v_call: TRBV12-3/TRBV12-4
d_call: .

cdr3_aa: CAISKGQVNTEAFF
cdr3_nt: TGTGCCATCAGTAAGGGACAGGTGAACACTGAAGCTTTCTTT
clone_size: once
j_call: TRBJ1-1
v_call: TRBV10-3
d_call: TRBD1

cdr3_aa: CATSRDLGQGINNEQFF
cdr3_nt: TGTGCCACCAGCAGGGATTTGGGACAGGGTATCAACAATGAGCAGTTCTTC
clone_size: .
j_call: TRBJ2-1
v_call: TRBV15
d_call: TRBD1

cdr3_aa: CASSLLAGVHEQYF
cdr3_nt: TGTGCCAGCAGCTTACTAGCGGGAGTTCACGAGCAGTACTTC
clone_size: .
j_call: TRBJ2-7
v_call: TRBV11-1
d_call: TRBD2

cdr3_aa: CASSKTISGASNNEQFF
cdr3_nt: TGTGCCAGCAGCAAGACCATTAGCGGGGCTTCCAACAATGAGCAGTTCTTC
clone_size: .
j_call: TRBJ2-1
v_call: TRBV11-2
d_call: TRBD2

cdr3_aa: CASKKTSGNGDTQYF
cdr3_nt: TGCGCCAGCAAAAAGACTAGCGGGAATGGAGATACGCAGTATTTT
clone_size: once
j_call: TRBJ2-3
v_call: TRBV5-1
d_call: TRBD2

cdr3_aa: CASNSYATNEKLFF
cdr3_nt: TGTGCCAGCAATAGTTATGCAACTAATGAAAAACTGTTTTTT
clone_size: .
j_call: TRBJ1-4
v_call: TRBV2
d_call: .

cdr3_aa: CASSSPSDRGGENTIYF
cdr3_nt: TGTGCCAGTAGTAGCCCAAGCGACAGGGGAGGAGAAAACACCATATATTTT
clone_size: .
j_call: TRBJ1-3
v_call: TRBV19
d_call: TRBD1

cdr3_aa: CAWSTGSSGGNEQFF
cdr3_nt: TGTGCCTGGAGTACAGGATCTAGCGGTGGCAATGAGCAGTTCTTC
clone_size: .
j_call: TRBJ2-1
v_call: TRBV30
d_call: TRBD2

cdr3_aa: CAWSIRDRGDSPLHF
cdr3_nt: TGTGCCTGGAGTATAAGGGACAGGGGAGATTCACCCCTCCACTTT
clone_size: .
j_call: TRBJ1-6
v_call: TRBV30
d_call: TRBD1

cdr3_aa: CASGLNTGELFF
cdr3_nt: TGTGCCAGCGGGCTGAACACCGGGGAGCTGTTTTTT
clone_size: .
j_call: TRBJ2-2
v_call: TRBV7-3
d_call: .

cdr3_aa: CASSYGSTDTQYF
cdr3_nt: TGCGCCAGCAGCTATGGCTCCACAGATACGCAGTATTTT
clone_size: .
j_call: TRBJ2-3
v_call: TRBV5-1
d_call: .

cdr3_aa: CASRSGQGVYTEAFF
cdr3_nt: TGTGCCAGCCGGTCGGGACAGGGGGTTTACACTGAAGCTTTCTTT
clone_size: .
j_call: TRBJ1-1
v_call: TRBV11-3
d_call: TRBD1

cdr3_aa: CASSEGLVGETQYF
cdr3_nt: TGTGCCAGCAGTGAGGGTCTGGTGGGCGAGACCCAGTACTTC
clone_size: .
j_call: TRBJ2-5
v_call: TRBV2
d_call: .

cdr3_aa: CASSEGNVRVYGYGYTF
cdr3_nt: TGTGCCAGCAGTGAAGGGAACGTCAGGGTTTACGGCTATGGCTACACCTTC
clone_size: .
j_call: TRBJ1-2
v_call: TRBV2
d_call: .

cdr3_aa: CASGLAGDRYEQYF
cdr3_nt: TGTGCCAGCGGACTAGCGGGAGACCGGTACGAGCAGTACTTC
clone_size: .
j_call: TRBJ2-7
v_call: TRBV6-5
d_call: TRBD2

cdr3_aa: CAGRLGLAISTDTQYF
cdr3_nt: TGTGCCGGACGGTTGGGACTAGCGATAAGCACAGATACGCAGTATTTT
clone_size: .
j_call: TRBJ2-3
v_call: TRBV2
d_call: TRBD2

cdr3_aa: CASSKRGARGLGGNTIYF
cdr3_nt: TGTGCCAGTAGTAAGAGGGGGGCCAGGGGGCTCGGAGGAAACACCATATATTTT
clone_size: .
j_call: TRBJ1-3
v_call: TRBV19
d_call: TRBD1

cdr3_aa: CASSVRDFSTDTQYF
cdr3_nt: TGTGCCAGCAGCGTACGGGACTTCAGCACAGATACGCAGTATTTT
clone_size: .
j_call: TRBJ2-3
v_call: TRBV9
d_call: .

cdr3_aa: CASSARTSGLLSSYNEQFF
cdr3_nt: TGTGCCAGCAGCGCTCGGACTAGCGGACTCTTGAGCTCCTACAATGAGCAGTTCTTC
clone_size: .
j_call: TRBJ2-1
v_call: TRBV7-9
d_call: TRBD2

cdr3_aa: CASSQGQGGRGANVLTF
cdr3_nt: TGCGCCAGCAGCCAGGGACAGGGGGGTAGGGGGGCCAACGTCCTGACTTTC
clone_size: .
j_call: TRBJ2-6
v_call: TRBV4-3
d_call: TRBD1

cdr3_aa: CASSLFAQRGGTEAFF
cdr3_nt: TGTGCCAGCAGCTTATTTGCGCAGAGGGGAGGCACTGAAGCTTTCTTT
clone_size: .
j_call: TRBJ1-1
v_call: TRBV11-2
d_call: .

cdr3_aa: CASSIDRGSYGYTF
cdr3_nt: TGTGCCAGCAGCATCGACAGGGGGAGCTATGGCTACACCTTC
clone_size: .
j_call: TRBJ1-2
v_call: TRBV11-2
d_call: TRBD1

cdr3_aa: CASSRDRGGTEAFF
cdr3_nt: TGTGCCAGCAGCCGAGACAGGGGTGGGACTGAAGCTTTCTTT
clone_size: .
j_call: TRBJ1-1
v_call: TRBV4-2
d_call: TRBD1

cdr3_aa: CATSSSNYGYTF
cdr3_nt: TGTGCCACCAGCAGCTCTAACTATGGCTACACCTTC
clone_size: .
j_call: TRBJ1-2
v_call: TRBV15
d_call: .

cdr3_aa: CASSLTTYEQYF
cdr3_nt: TGCGCCAGCAGCTTGACCACTTACGAGCAGTACTTC
clone_size: .
j_call: TRBJ2-7
v_call: TRBV5-1
d_call: .

cdr3_aa: CASSGVAGVGELFF
cdr3_nt: TGTGCCAGTAGTGGGGTAGCGGGAGTCGGGGAGCTGTTTTTT
clone_size: few
j_call: TRBJ2-2
v_call: TRBV19
d_call: TRBD2

cdr3_aa: CASSGNSNTEAFF
cdr3_nt: TGTGCCAGCAGCGGGAATTCAAACACTGAAGCTTTCTTT
clone_size: .
j_call: TRBJ1-1
v_call: TRBV2
d_call: .

cdr3_aa: CASSLMGQNTGELFF
cdr3_nt: TGTGCCAGCAGCCTCATGGGACAGAACACCGGGGAGCTGTTTTTT
clone_size: once
j_call: TRBJ2-2
v_call: TRBV9
d_call: .

cdr3_aa: CASGQGEFNQPQHF
cdr3_nt: TGTGCTAGTGGTCAGGGGGAATTCAATCAGCCCCAGCATTTT
clone_size: once
j_call: TRBJ1-5
v_call: TRBV12-5
d_call: TRBD1

cdr3_aa: CASSERQGNTEAFF
cdr3_nt: TGCGCCAGCAGTGAGAGACAGGGGAACACTGAAGCTTTCTTT
clone_size: few
j_call: TRBJ1-1
v_call: TRBV5-1
d_call: TRBD1

cdr3_aa: CASSLVALAGAYNEQFF
cdr3_nt: TGTGCCAGCAGCTTAGTAGCGCTAGCGGGGGCCTACAATGAGCAGTTCTTC
clone_size: .
j_call: TRBJ2-1
v_call: TRBV11-2
d_call: TRBD2

cdr3_aa: CASSRGSTDTQYF
cdr3_nt: TGTGCCAGCAGCCGCGGGAGCACAGATACGCAGTATTTT
clone_size: .
j_call: TRBJ2-3
v_call: TRBV6-5
d_call: .

cdr3_aa: CASSPSSGSIDEQFF
cdr3_nt: TGTGCCAGCAGCCCCTCTAGCGGGAGCATTGATGAGCAGTTCTTC
clone_size: .
j_call: TRBJ2-1
v_call: TRBV7-8
d_call: TRBD2

cdr3_aa: CASSVQGTTYEQYF
cdr3_nt: TGTGCCAGCAGTGTCCAGGGAACTACCTACGAGCAGTACTTC
clone_size: .
j_call: TRBJ2-7
v_call: TRBV25-1
d_call: .